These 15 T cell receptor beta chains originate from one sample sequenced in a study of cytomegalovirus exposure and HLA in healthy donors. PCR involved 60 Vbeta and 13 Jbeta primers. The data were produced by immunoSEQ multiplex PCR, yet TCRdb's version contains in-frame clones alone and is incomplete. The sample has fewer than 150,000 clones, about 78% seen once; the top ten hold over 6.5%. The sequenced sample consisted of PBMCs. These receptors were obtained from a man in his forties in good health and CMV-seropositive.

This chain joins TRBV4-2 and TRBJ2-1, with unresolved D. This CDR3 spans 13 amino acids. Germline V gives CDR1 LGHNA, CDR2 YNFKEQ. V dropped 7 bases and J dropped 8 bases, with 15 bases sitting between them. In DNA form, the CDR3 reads TGTGCCAGCACGTCACTCGAGAACGATGAGCAGTTCTTC. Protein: CASTSLENDEQFF.

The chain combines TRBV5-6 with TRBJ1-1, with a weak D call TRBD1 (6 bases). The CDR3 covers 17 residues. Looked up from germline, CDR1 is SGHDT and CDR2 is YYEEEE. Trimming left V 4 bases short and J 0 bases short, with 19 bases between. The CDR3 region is CASSTHVGAIMNTEAFF. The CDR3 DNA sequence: TGTGCCAGCAGCACCCACGTGGGGGCGATTATGAACACTGAAGCTTTCTTT.

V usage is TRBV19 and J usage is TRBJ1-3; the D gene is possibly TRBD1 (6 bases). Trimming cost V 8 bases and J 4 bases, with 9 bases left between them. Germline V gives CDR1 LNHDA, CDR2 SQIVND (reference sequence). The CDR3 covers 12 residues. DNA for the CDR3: TGTGCCAGTTGGGGGCCGGGAAACACCATATATTTT. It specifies CASWGPGNTIYF.

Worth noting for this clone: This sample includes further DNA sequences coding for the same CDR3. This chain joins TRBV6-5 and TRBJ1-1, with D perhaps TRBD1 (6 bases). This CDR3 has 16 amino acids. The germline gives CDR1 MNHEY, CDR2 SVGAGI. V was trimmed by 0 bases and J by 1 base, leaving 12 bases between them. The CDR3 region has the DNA TGTGCCAGCAGTTACTCAATCGGGGGGCGGAACACTGAAGCTTTCTTT. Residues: CASSYSIGGRNTEAFF.

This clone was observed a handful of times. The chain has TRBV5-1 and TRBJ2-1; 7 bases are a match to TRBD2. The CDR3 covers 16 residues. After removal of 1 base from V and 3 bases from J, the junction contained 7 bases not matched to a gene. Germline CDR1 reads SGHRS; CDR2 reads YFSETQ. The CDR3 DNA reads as TGCGCCAGCAGCTTGCGGGCTAGCGGAGTCTACAATGAGCAGTTCTTC. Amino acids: CASSLRASGVYNEQFF.

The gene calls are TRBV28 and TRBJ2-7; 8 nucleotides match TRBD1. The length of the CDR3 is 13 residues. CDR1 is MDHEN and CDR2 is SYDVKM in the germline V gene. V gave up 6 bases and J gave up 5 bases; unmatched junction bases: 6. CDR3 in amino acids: CASSPDRVHEQYF. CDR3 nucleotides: TGTGCCAGCAGCCCGGACAGGGTGCACGAGCAGTACTTC. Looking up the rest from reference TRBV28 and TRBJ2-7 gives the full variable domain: DVKVTQSSRYLVKRTGEKVFLECVQDMDHENMFWYRQDPGLGLRLIYFSYDVKMKEKGDIPEGYSVSREKKERFSLILESASTNQTSMYLCASSPDRVHEQYFGPGTRLTVT.

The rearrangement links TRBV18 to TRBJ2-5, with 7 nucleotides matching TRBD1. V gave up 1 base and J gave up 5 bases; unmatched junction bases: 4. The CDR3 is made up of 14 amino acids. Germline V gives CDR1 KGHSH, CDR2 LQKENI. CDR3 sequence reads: CASSPLDRVETQYF. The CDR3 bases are TGTGCCAGCTCACCACTTGACAGGGTCGAGACCCAGTACTTC.

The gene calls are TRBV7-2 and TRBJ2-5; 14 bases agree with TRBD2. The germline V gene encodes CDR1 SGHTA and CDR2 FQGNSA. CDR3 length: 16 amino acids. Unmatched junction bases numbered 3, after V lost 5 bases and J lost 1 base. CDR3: CASSRTSGGPQETQYF. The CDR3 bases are TGTGCCAGCAGCAGGACTAGCGGGGGGCCCCAAGAGACCCAGTACTTC.

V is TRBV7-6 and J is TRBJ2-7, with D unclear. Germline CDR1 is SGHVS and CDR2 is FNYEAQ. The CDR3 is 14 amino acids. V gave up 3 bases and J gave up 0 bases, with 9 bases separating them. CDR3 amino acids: CASSLTSSSYEQYF. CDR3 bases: TGTGCCAGCAGCTTGACTTCTAGCTCCTACGAGCAGTACTTC.

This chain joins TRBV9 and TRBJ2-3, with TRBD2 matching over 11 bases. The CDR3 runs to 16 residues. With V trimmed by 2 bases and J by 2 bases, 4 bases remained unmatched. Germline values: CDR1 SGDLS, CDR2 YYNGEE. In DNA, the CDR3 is TGTGCCAGCAGCGTCGGGACTAGCGGATACACAGATACGCAGTATTTT. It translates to CASSVGTSGYTDTQYF.

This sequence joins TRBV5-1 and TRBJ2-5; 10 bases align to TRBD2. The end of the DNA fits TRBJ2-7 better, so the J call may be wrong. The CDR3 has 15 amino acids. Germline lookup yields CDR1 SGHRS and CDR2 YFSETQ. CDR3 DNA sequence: TGCGCCAGCAGCTCCCAGCTAGCGGGAGCCTACGAGCAGTACTTC. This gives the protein CASSSQLAGAYEQYF.

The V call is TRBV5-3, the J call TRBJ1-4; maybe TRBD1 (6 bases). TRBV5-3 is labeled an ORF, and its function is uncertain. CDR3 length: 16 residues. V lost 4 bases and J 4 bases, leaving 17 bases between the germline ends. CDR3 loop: CARSPKRGRGNEKLFF. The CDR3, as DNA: TGTGCCAGAAGCCCGAAGAGAGGCAGGGGTAATGAAAAACTGTTTTTT.

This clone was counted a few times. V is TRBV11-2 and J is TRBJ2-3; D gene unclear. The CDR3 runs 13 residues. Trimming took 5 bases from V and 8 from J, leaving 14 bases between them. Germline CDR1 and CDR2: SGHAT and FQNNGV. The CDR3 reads CASSPTTVGTQYF. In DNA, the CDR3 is TGTGCCAGCAGCCCCACGACTGTTGGTACGCAGTATTTT.

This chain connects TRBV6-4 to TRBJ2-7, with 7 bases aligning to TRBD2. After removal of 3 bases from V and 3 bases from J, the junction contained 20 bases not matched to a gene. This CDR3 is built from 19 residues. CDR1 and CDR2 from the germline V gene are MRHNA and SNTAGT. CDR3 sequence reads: CASSEATGRGVTHDYEQYF. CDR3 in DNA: TGTGCCAGCAGTGAGGCGACGGGGAGGGGCGTGACCCATGACTACGAGCAGTACTTC.

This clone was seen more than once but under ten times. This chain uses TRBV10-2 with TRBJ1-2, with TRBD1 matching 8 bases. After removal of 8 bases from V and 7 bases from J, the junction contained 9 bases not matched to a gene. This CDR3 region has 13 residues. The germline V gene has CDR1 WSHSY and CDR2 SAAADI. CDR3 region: CASGTGTGLGYTF. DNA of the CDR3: TGCGCCAGCGGAACCGGGACAGGACTTGGCTACACCTTC.